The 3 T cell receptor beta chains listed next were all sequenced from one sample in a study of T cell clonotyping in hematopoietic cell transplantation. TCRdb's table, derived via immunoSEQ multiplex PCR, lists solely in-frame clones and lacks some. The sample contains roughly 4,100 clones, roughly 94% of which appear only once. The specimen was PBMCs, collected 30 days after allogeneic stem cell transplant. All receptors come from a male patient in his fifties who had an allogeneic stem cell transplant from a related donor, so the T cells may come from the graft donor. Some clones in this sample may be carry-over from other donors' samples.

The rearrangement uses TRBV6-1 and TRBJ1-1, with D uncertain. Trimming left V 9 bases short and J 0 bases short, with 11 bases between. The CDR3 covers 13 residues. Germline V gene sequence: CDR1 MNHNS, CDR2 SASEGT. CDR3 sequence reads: CASLRRLNTEAFF. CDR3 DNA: TGTGCCAGTCTGAGGCGCCTGAACACTGAAGCTTTCTTT.

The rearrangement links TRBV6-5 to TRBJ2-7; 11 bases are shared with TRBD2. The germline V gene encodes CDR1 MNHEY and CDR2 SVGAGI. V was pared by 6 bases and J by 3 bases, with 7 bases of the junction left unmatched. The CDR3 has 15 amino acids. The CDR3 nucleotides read TGTGCCAGCAGGGGACTAGCGGATACGCACTACGAGCAGTACTTC. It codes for CASRGLADTHYEQYF.

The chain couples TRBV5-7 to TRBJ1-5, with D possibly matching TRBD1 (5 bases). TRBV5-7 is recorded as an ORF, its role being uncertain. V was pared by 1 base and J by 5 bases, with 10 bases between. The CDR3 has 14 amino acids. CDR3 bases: TGTGCCAGCAGCTTGAGCGGGGCGGATCAGCCCCAGCATTTT. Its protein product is CASSLSGADQPQHF.